The T cell receptor (beta chain) under discussion was sequenced for a study of T cell clonotyping in hematopoietic cell transplantation. Study-wide results and limits: Recipient TCR diversity dropped after transplant; expanded clonotypes rose from day 30 to 180. Without cell sorting, CD4 versus CD8 contributions remain unresolved.

Profiled with immunoSEQ multiplex PCR; TCRdb holds only in-frame clones, not every one. The sample carries about 5,900 clones, more than 70% recorded once. Indicated time point: recipient sample about 28 days before transplant, after cytoreduction. Recipient blood drawn about 28 days pretransplant and days 30, 100, 180 after. The length of the CDR3 is 16 residues. The germline V gene has CDR1 MNHEY and CDR2 SMNVEV (reference sequence). V lost 6 bases to trimming and J lost 7 bases; unmatched junction nucleotides: 16. In regard to this clone: The target antigen is unknown.

The source of this sequence is a woman in her 50s with acute myeloid leukemia. Some clones in this sample may be carry-over from other donors' samples. This specimen was peripheral blood mononuclear cells, taken before stem cell transplant. This chain links TRBV27 with TRBJ2-7; 9 nucleotides align to TRBD1. Here the CDR3 DNA reads TGTGCCAGCAGCCGCATGGGGGGACAGGGCCTGTCGGAGCAGTACTTC. Translating gives CASSRMGGQGLSEQYF.